A single sample gave rise to the 28 T cell receptor beta chains below, sequenced in a study of regulatory T cells in long-lasting Graves disease. Researchers made TCR beta libraries by using iRepertoire HTBI primers and running Arm-PCR on CDR3 regions. In TCRdb, the multiplex PCR reads were re-called with MiXCR into one record per CDR3 protein. The sample includes about 450,000 distinct CDR3 sequences, roughly a quarter of them seen just once. Stated time point: persistent/refractory GD, antithyroid drugs over 5 years with positive TRAb. Following extraction of RNA from PBMCs, that RNA was used to make the TCR library. Specimen: peripheral blood mononuclear cells (PBMCs), collected when the disease was refractory, from a patient treated with antithyroid drugs. The receptors were sampled from a female donor with Graves disease.

This sequence joins TRBV5-1 and TRBJ2-2, with D perhaps matching TRBD2 (5 bases). Germline loops: CDR1 SGHRS, CDR2 YFSETQ. V was pared by 2 bases and J by 7 bases, with 18 bases between. CDR3 length: 16 amino acids. The CDR3 here is CASSLQDTGIGGELFF. In nucleotides, the CDR3 is TGCGCCAGCAGCTTACAAGACACGGGGATCGGCGGGGAGCTGTTTTTT.

About this clonotype itself: In this CDR3 the conserved last residue, phenylalanine or tryptophan, is missing, so a read error is likely. As DNA, the CDR3 is TGCAGCGTTGATGGGCTAGTCGGTGAGCAGTACTCC. The encoded protein is CSVDGLVGEQYS. V usage is TRBV29-1 and J usage is TRBJ2-7; D unclear. The CDR3 sequence is 12 residues long. Germline V CDR1 and CDR2: SQVTM, ANQGSEA. Trimming pared 3 bases from V and 7 bases from J, leaving 13 bases between.

The chain couples TRBV2 to TRBJ2-1; D ambiguous. Germline CDR1 reads SNHLY; CDR2 reads FYNNEI. Trimming took off 5 bases at V and 8 bases at J, with 4 bases between the two ends. The CDR3 has 10 residues. CDR3 DNA sequence: TGTGCCAGCAGTTGGGATGAGCAGTTCTTC. This encodes CASSWDEQFF.

This clonotype was counted once. The V call is TRBV12-3 or TRBV12-4, the J call TRBJ2-2; 11 bases match TRBD2. The CDR3 runs 16 residues. V lost 5 bases to trimming and J lost 4 bases; unmatched junction nucleotides: 6. CDR3: CASSPRLAGSTGELFF. The CDR3 DNA is TGTGCCAGCAGTCCACGACTAGCGGGATCCACCGGGGAGCTGTTTTTT.

This clonotype was observed at least ten times. V is TRBV28 and J is TRBJ2-7; D perhaps matches TRBD2 (6 bases). CDR3 length equals 13 residues. CDR1 MDHEN and CDR2 SYDVKM come from the germline V gene. V shed 3 bases and J shed 2 bases, with 8 bases lying between them. The CDR3 DNA sequence: TGTGCCAGCAGTTTTAGCGGCGCCTACGAGCAGTACTTC. Translating gives CASSFSGAYEQYF.

V is TRBV7-2 and J is TRBJ2-3; D uncertain. The CDR3 spans 16 residues. Germline-derived CDR1 and CDR2 are SGHTA and FQGNSA. Trimming pared 0 bases from V and 1 base from J, leaving 11 bases between. CDR3 loop: CASSLARAARTDTQYF. The CDR3 coding sequence is TGTGCCAGCAGCTTAGCCCGGGCCGCGCGCACAGATACGCAGTATTTT.

The chain has TRBV29-1 and TRBJ1-1; maybe TRBD1 (6 bases). The CDR3 totals 14 residues. V shed 8 bases and J shed 6 bases, with 22 bases lying between them. CDR1 is SQVTM and CDR2 is ANQGSEA in the germline V gene. The CDR3 DNA reads as TGCAGCTCCCGGCGGGGTACAGGGCACCCTGAAGCTTTCTTT. Encoded protein: CSSRRGTGHPEAFF.

This clonotype was counted many times. The junction differs from germline at one of its ends, possibly a read error. The V call is TRBV19, the J call TRBJ2-7; 8 nucleotides align to TRBD1. The CDR3 has 14 amino acids. Germline values: CDR1 LNHDA, CDR2 SQIVND (reference sequence). The CDR3 DNA sequence: TGTGCCAGCAGTATTTCACAGGGGGCCTACGAGCAGTACTTC. The encoded protein is CASSISQGAYEQYF.

The chain combines TRBV9 with TRBJ2-2; TRBD2 aligns across 11 bases. Looked up from germline, CDR1 is SGDLS and CDR2 is YYNGEE. Trimming took 3 bases from V and 7 from J; bases not matched to a gene: 2. The CDR3 sequence is 14 residues long. CDR3 sequence: CASSASGRFGELFF. For the CDR3, the DNA is TGTGCCAGCAGCGCTAGCGGGAGGTTCGGGGAGCTGTTTTTT.

J is TRBJ1-1 and V is TRBV11-2; unclear D gene. Germline lookup yields CDR1 SGHAT and CDR2 FQNNGV. The ends were cut back, 2 bases at V and 2 bases at J, with 9 bases in the middle. The CDR3 runs to 14 residues. CDR3 nucleotides: TGTGCCAGCAGCTTATATCGGATTAACACTGAAGCTTTCTTT. The encoded protein is CASSLYRINTEAFF.

For this clonotype: With a much larger clone just one base away, this may be a read error. The gene calls are TRBV2 and TRBJ2-2, with no clear D. The CDR3 has 16 amino acids. The germline CDR1 and CDR2 sequences are SNHLY and FYNNEI. Between the trimmed V and J ends, which lost 3 bases and 3 bases, there was a span of 14 bases. Written as DNA, the CDR3 is TGTGCCAGCAGTGAGACACCAACATGGGACACCGGGGAGCTGTTTTTT. Protein sequence: CASSETPTWDTGELFF.

This chain uses TRBV2 with TRBJ2-3; D unclear. Per the germline V gene, CDR1 is SNHLY and CDR2 is FYNNEI. Trimming removed 4 bases from V and 2 bases from J, with 10 bases in between. The CDR3 extends over 14 amino acids. CDR3 sequence: CASSVEENTDTQYF. CDR3 coding DNA: TGTGCCAGCAGTGTGGAAGAAAACACAGATACGCAGTATTTT.

This clonotype was counted many times. The chain employs TRBV15 and TRBJ1-1; D not certain. The V gene lost 1 base and the J gene lost 4 bases, with 4 bases spanning the gap. Germline values: CDR1 LNHNV, CDR2 YYDKDF (reference sequence). The CDR3 runs 12 residues. The CDR3 DNA reads TGTGCCACCAGCAGAGGCATCACTGAAGCTTTCTTT. Amino acid sequence: CATSRGITEAFF.

This clonotype came up many times. The chain has TRBV19 and TRBJ1-5, with 10 positions matching TRBD1. Trimming removed 8 bases from V and 2 bases from J; junction bases left unmatched: 9. The CDR3 has 16 amino acids. Germline values: CDR1 LNHDA, CDR2 SQIVND (reference sequence). This CDR3 reads CASSQMTGGGNQPQHF. The CDR3 DNA follows: TGTGCCAGTTCCCAAATGACAGGGGGCGGCAATCAGCCCCAGCATTTT.

The rearrangement joins TRBV4-3 to TRBJ1-1; no clear D gene. Germline CDR1 LGHNA, CDR2 YSLEER. The CDR3 contains 14 residues. V was cut by 0 bases and J by 0 bases, with 5 bases left in between. The CDR3 is CASSQDTVNTEAFF. The CDR3 nucleotides read TGCGCCAGCAGCCAAGATACGGTGAACACTGAAGCTTTCTTT.

With regard to this clonotype: A clone one base away is much larger, so this may be a read error. No conserved phenylalanine or tryptophan is present at the end of the CDR3, so a read error is the likely explanation. This chain connects TRBV28 to TRBJ2-7; D perhaps matches TRBD1 (7 bases). In germline, CDR1 is MDHEN, CDR2 SYDVKM. The V and J ends lost 8 bases and 6 bases respectively, with 14 bases between them. The CDR3 is made up of 12 amino acids. The CDR3 DNA reads TGTGCCAGCGTCTCAGGGGGGCTCGAGCAGTACCTC. This sequence encodes CASVSGGLEQYL.

The gene calls are TRBV20-1 and TRBJ2-2, with TRBD1 as a possible D gene (5 bases). V was cut by 0 bases and J by 1 base, with 9 bases left in between. Germline lookup yields CDR1 DFQATT and CDR2 SNEGSKA (reference sequence). The CDR3 runs 15 residues. This CDR3 reads CSARDRDRNTGELFF. The DNA for the CDR3 is TGCAGTGCTAGAGATCGTGACAGGAACACCGGGGAGCTGTTTTTT.

The genes are TRBV7-2 and TRBJ2-1; 7 bases map to TRBD1. V lost 5 bases to trimming and J lost 9 bases; unmatched junction nucleotides: 4. The CDR3 spans 12 residues. Germline CDR1 is SGHTA and CDR2 is FQGNSA. The CDR3 here is CASSIQGTEQFF. In DNA form, the CDR3 reads TGTGCCAGCAGCATACAGGGGACTGAGCAGTTCTTC.

This clonotype has at least ten counts. The V call is TRBV28, the J call TRBJ1-5, with no clear D. V gave up 7 bases and J gave up 0 bases, with 10 bases separating them. This CDR3 has 14 amino acids. Germline CDR1 is MDHEN and CDR2 is SYDVKM. CDR3 DNA sequence: TGTGCCAGCACCCCGGTCGGTAGCAATCAGCCCCAGCATTTT. Its translation: CASTPVGSNQPQHF. Based on the CDR3 plus reference TRBV28 and TRBJ1-5, the full variable domain is DVKVTQSSRYLVKRTGEKVFLECVQDMDHENMFWYRQDPGLGLRLIYFSYDVKMKEKGDIPEGYSVSREKKERFSLILESASTNQTSMYLCASTPVGSNQPQHFGDGTRLSIL.

This clonotype came up a few times. This rearrangement joins TRBV20-1 to TRBJ1-2, with D maybe TRBD1 (5 bases). Trimming stripped 1 base from V and 1 base from J, with 19 bases between. The CDR3 covers 17 residues. Germline V gene data show CDR1 as DFQATT and CDR2 as SNEGSKA (reference sequence). The CDR3 region has the DNA TGCAGTGCTAGAGGACCTGCCGGGGACCCAAATAACTATGGCTACACCTTC. It yields the protein CSARGPAGDPNNYGYTF.

This clonotype occurred a few times. The chain is built from TRBV30 and TRBJ2-2; TRBD2 might be the D (5 bases). The CDR3 extends over 14 amino acids. Trimming removed 2 bases from V and 3 bases from J, with 10 bases in between. Per the germline V gene, CDR1 is GTSNPN and CDR2 is SVGIG (reference sequence). The CDR3 loop is CAWSSTGYTGELFF. The CDR3 DNA sequence: TGTGCCTGGAGTTCCACGGGGTACACCGGGGAGCTGTTTTTT. Full variable domain (missing parts from reference TRBV30 and TRBJ2-2): SQTIHQWPATLVQPVGSPLSLECTVEGTSNPNLYWYRQAAGRGLQLLFYSVGIGQISSEVPQNLSASRPQDRQFILSSKKLLLSDSGFYLCAWSSTGYTGELFFGEGSRLTVL.

CDR3 amino acids: CASSLTRYEQYF. CDR3 nucleotide sequence: TGTGCCAGCAGTTTAACACGGTACGAGCAGTACTTC. The V call is TRBV28, the J call TRBJ2-7; D is ambiguous. The V gene's germline CDR1 is MDHEN and CDR2 SYDVKM. The V end was cut by 2 bases, the J end by 4 bases, with 6 bases between. This CDR3 comprises 12 residues.

The rearrangement uses TRBV5-6 and TRBJ1-5; no firm D call. Per the germline V gene, CDR1 is SGHDT and CDR2 is YYEEEE. Trimming cost V 3 bases and J 6 bases, with 7 bases left between them. This CDR3 spans 12 amino acids. As DNA, the CDR3 is TGTGCCAGCAGCTCAGTCGGTCAGCCCCAGCATTTT. The encoded protein is CASSSVGQPQHF.

The genes are TRBV7-3 and TRBJ1-1, with 8 bases aligning to TRBD1. The J segment lost 6 bases and the V segment lost 5 bases, leaving 5 bases of the junction unmatched. The CDR3 is 13 amino acids. Germline values: CDR1 SGHTA, CDR2 FQGTGA. CDR3: CASSPTGAAEAFF. CDR3 coding DNA: TGTGCCAGCAGCCCGACAGGGGCAGCTGAAGCTTTCTTT.

The chain recombines TRBV6-1 with TRBJ1-2; 7 bases align to TRBD1. Trimming took 6 bases from V and 0 from J; bases not matched to a gene: 10. The CDR3 has 16 residues. Germline V gives CDR1 MNHNS, CDR2 SASEGT. This chain's CDR3 is CASSSTPGQTNYGYTF. CDR3 in DNA: TGTGCCAGCAGCTCGACCCCGGGACAGACTAACTATGGCTACACCTTC.

This clonotype has just a few counts. The rearrangement joins TRBV20-1 to TRBJ2-2; 9 bases line up with TRBD2. This CDR3 is 16 amino acids long. Per germline, CDR1 DFQATT and CDR2 SNEGSKA (reference sequence). V lost 5 bases to trimming and J lost 0 bases; unmatched junction nucleotides: 7. The CDR3 loop is CSAPQVAGANTGELFF. In DNA form, the CDR3 reads TGCAGTGCTCCACAAGTAGCGGGAGCGAACACCGGGGAGCTGTTTTTT.

This clonotype has just a few counts. The V gene is TRBV5-5, the J gene TRBJ2-5, with 9 bases identical to TRBD2. Germline-derived CDR1 and CDR2 are SGHKS and YYEKEE (reference sequence). The CDR3 consists of 17 residues. Germline trimming cut 0 bases from V and 5 bases from J; bases unmatched to any gene: 11. For the CDR3, the DNA is TGTGCCAGCAGCTTGGAAATAGCGGGAGCTTTTGGGGAGACCCAGTACTTC. Translating gives CASSLEIAGAFGETQYF.

Remarks on this clonotype: No conserved phenylalanine or tryptophan ends this CDR3, so it is likely a read error. The rearrangement links TRBV20-1 to TRBJ1-2; D is possibly TRBD1 (5 bases). The length of the CDR3 is 12 residues. CDR1 is DFQATT, CDR2 SNEGSKA, per germline (reference sequence). V gave up 4 bases and J gave up 8 bases, with 14 bases separating them. CDR3 sequence: CSAKQTQGGYTL. CDR3 nucleotides: TGCAGTGCTAAACAGACCCAGGGAGGCTACACCCTC.